The entry below gives a single T cell receptor (beta chain) sequence along with its context. The entry originates in a study of blood T cell repertoires in COVID-19. Some clones are missing from TCRdb's copy, which holds only in-frame ones; the method was immunoSEQ multiplex PCR. The data contain some 430,000 clones, 90% of them singletons. Participants were aged about 18 to 95 years, lived in some 23 US areas, and enrolled virtually. The material sequenced was PBMCs or T cells enriched from blood (not recorded which). The clonotype originates from a man between 18 and 29 years old who had recovered from COVID-19.

The CDR3 nucleotides are TGTGCCAGCAGCATCCAGGGGGCCGACGAGCAGTACTTC. Its translation: CASSIQGADEQYF. The rearrangement links TRBV3-1 (or the pseudogene TRBV3-2) to TRBJ2-7; 8 nucleotides agree with TRBD1. The germline gives CDR1 LGHDT, CDR2 YNNKEL (reference sequence). The CDR3 runs to 13 residues. Losses at the gene ends were 5 bases for V and 5 bases for J; bases not matched to a gene: 5.